This T cell receptor beta chain was profiled in a study of CXCR3-negative and CXCR3-positive naive CD8 T cells (dated by TCRdb to between 2018 and 2021). With respect to the entire study: About 135 million TRB reads were obtained in total, roughly 1.5 +/- 0.3 million reads per library. The diversity and physicochemical repertoire analyses included 11 donors pooled from two independent experiments. TRBV-TRBJ cluster analysis included naive subsets from a handful of donors and memory cells from 3 donors. General study outcomes and caveats: Because surface CD5, which is linked to self-reactivity in mice, was comparable between the naive subsets, TCR interaction strength was also inferred from TRB CDR3 physicochemical properties. Freshly isolated PBMCs were used for most assays because CXCR3 expression went down partially after cryopreservation. Similar TRBV-TRBJ usage was shown by naive CXCR3-negative and CXCR3-positive cells from the same donor, whereas distinct patterns were shown by memory cells. Repertoire diversity was comparably high in both naive subsets but much lower in memory CD8+ T cells.

With regard to this clonotype: This receptor's antigen is unknown.

Sequencing was carried out with a NextSeq 550. The Human TCR Profiling Kit (MiLaboratory) was used to prepare UMI-labeled 5' RACE TRB cDNA libraries. The full amount of extracted RNA was used for cDNA synthesis, and the full amount of resulting cDNA was used for PCR amplification. Libraries were prepared in parallel with an identical number of PCR cycles. The source study handled its data this way. About 50,000 +/- 9,200 unique UMI-labeled TRB cDNA molecules per library were extracted with MIGEC and MiXCR, with at least two reads per UMI required. An average of roughly 40,000 +/- 10,000 functional in-frame TRB CDR3 nucleotide clonotypes without stop codons was found per library. After each sample was downsampled to 5000 UMI-labeled TRB molecules, VDJtools was used to calculate diversity metrics such as normalized Shannon-Wiener and Chao1. For the central five CDR3 residues, VDJtools calculated physicochemical properties weighted by clonotype size, namely interaction energy, strength, volume and Kidera factor 4. After the reads were reprocessed by TCRdb, one entry was made per CDR3 protein sequence, with no DNA. V and J calls and clone size were set by TCRdb, not the authors. The sample table on file contains 55,000 to 70,000 distinct CDR3 sequences. In total, the top ten clones hold 20% to 30% of the sample.

For each CD8+ T cell subset, flow sorting was done in triplicate, and a few hundred thousand cells per subset went directly into RLT lysis buffer. Standard density gradient centrifugation was used to isolate peripheral blood mononuclear cells from buffy coats. An RNeasy Mini Kit was used to extract total RNA from the sorted cells. This TCR was sampled from a human donor in good health. Some clones in this sample may be carry-over from other donors' samples. The specimen was memory CD8+ T cells from blood. This specimen's cell subset or site label, per the study, means: conventional CD8+ memory T cells (TMEM), sorted as controls.

The CDR3 protein is CSVLGLPYEQYF. The rearranged segments are TRBV29-1 and TRBJ2-7; TCRdb's D call, TRBD1, is unchecked because there is no DNA. Including cysteine and phenylalanine, the CDR3 has 12 amino acids. No DNA appears here. Sequences SQVTM (CDR1) and ANQGSEA (CDR2) are obtained from the germline V gene.